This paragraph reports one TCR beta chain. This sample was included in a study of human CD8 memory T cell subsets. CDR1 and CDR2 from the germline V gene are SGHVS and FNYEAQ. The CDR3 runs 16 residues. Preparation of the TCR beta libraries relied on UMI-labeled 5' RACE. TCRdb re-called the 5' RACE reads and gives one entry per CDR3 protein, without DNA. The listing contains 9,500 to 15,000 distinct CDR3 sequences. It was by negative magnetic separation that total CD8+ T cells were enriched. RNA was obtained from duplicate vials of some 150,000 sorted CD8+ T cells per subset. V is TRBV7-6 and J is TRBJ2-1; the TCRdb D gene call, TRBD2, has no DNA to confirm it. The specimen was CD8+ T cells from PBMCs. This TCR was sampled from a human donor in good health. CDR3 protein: CASSPRTSVSYNEQFF.